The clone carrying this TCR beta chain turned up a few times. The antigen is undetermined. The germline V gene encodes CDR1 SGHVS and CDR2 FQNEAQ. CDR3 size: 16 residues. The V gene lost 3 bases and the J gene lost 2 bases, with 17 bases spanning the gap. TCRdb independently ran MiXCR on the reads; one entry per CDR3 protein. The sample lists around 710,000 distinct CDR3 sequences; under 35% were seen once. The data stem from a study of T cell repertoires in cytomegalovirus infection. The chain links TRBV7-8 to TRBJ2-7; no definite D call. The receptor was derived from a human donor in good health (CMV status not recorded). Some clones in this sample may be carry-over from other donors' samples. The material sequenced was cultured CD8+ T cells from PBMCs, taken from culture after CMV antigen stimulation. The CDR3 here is CASSLSATSLTYEQYV. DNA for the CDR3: TGTGCCAGCAGCTTGAGTGCGACTTCATTAACCTACGAGCAGTACGTC.